Below, 14 T cell receptor beta chains from the same sample are listed, as sequenced in a study of blood T cells in healthy people across ages. The second PCR ran about 6 to 11 cycles with a sample-barcoded 5' primer and J-beta primers. TCRdb reanalysed the 5' RACE reads using MiXCR and keeps one entry per CDR3 protein. The sample shows 1.5 million to 1.9 million distinct CDR3 sequences, roughly 43% of them seen only once. Sequencing used blood. Receptors were obtained from a woman between 18 and 29 years old in good health.

The rearrangement uses TRBV7-9 and TRBJ1-1, with 8 bases that match TRBD1. V shed 5 bases and J 3 bases; nucleotides not matched to a gene: 8. The CDR3 is 15 residues long. Germline CDR1 is SEHNR and CDR2 is FQNEAQ (reference sequence). The CDR3 region has the DNA TGTGCCAGCAGCCCCGTCGGACAGGGAGACACTGAAGCTTTCTTT. Translation: CASSPVGQGDTEAFF.

Only a few counts were recorded for this clonotype. The V call is TRBV7-8, the J call TRBJ2-1; TRBD2 matches 8 bases. Germline CDR1 SGHVS, CDR2 FQNEAQ. V lost 4 bases to trimming and J lost 1 base; unmatched junction nucleotides: 6. This CDR3 has 16 amino acids. This chain's CDR3 is CASSSKREWSYNEQFF. The CDR3 DNA reads TGTGCCAGCAGCTCCAAGCGGGAGTGGTCCTACAATGAGCAGTTCTTC.

This chain uses TRBV20-1 with TRBJ2-2, with D possibly being TRBD2 (5 bases). Trimming shortened V by 4 bases and J by 0 bases, and 6 bases separated the two germline ends. CDR1 is DFQATT, CDR2 SNEGSKA, per germline (reference sequence). The CDR3 loop spans 13 amino acids. Here the CDR3 reads CSATGTNTGELFF. Here the CDR3 DNA reads TGCAGTGCTACGGGGACGAACACCGGGGAGCTGTTTTTT.

CDR3 sequence reads: CAEQGGIDTQYF. DNA for the CDR3: TGTGCCGAACAGGGTGGCATAGATACGCAGTATTTT. This chain uses TRBV7-2 with TRBJ2-3; possible D gene TRBD1, 6 bases. Germline loops: CDR1 SGHTA, CDR2 FQGNSA. CDR3 length equals 12 residues. The ends were cut back, 11 bases at V and 5 bases at J, with 14 bases in the middle.

A few counts support this clonotype. The gene calls are TRBV4-1 and TRBJ1-2; the D gene is possibly TRBD1 (5 bases). The V gene lost 1 base and the J gene lost 4 bases, with 10 bases spanning the gap. The length of the CDR3 is 14 residues. The germline V gene encodes CDR1 MGHRA and CDR2 YSYEKL. As DNA, the CDR3 is TGCGCCAGCAGCCAAGGGGGGAGCACCTATGGCTACACCTTC. Its translation is CASSQGGSTYGYTF.

This clonotype turned up a few times. The genes are TRBV6-5 and TRBJ2-5, with 7 bases identical to TRBD1. The assigned J gene may be wrong: the sequence end matches TRBJ2-7 better. The CDR3 loop spans 13 amino acids. Per the germline V gene, CDR1 is MNHEY and CDR2 is SVGAGI. CDR3 protein: CASSLGTASEQYF. Here the CDR3 DNA reads TGTGCCAGCAGCCTAGGGACAGCTAGCGAGCAGTACTTC.

The chain is built from TRBV9 and TRBJ2-3; 8 nucleotides agree with TRBD2. CDR1 is SGDLS and CDR2 is YYNGEE in the germline V gene. V lost 1 base and J lost 4; bases outside the gene matches: 14. This CDR3 region has 18 residues. The CDR3 sequence: CASSVTLGTRSIADTQYF. CDR3 coding DNA: TGTGCCAGCAGCGTAACACTCGGGACTAGGTCGATCGCAGATACGCAGTATTTT.

This clonotype has only a few counts. This chain links TRBV4-3 with TRBJ1-2; 7 bases agree with TRBD1. The CDR3 spans 15 residues. Germline V lookup: CDR1 LGHNA, CDR2 YSLEER. V gave up 3 bases and J gave up 0 bases; unmatched junction bases: 4. The CDR3 DNA reads as TGCGCCAGCAGCCATGGGGACAGTACTAACTATGGCTACACCTTC. Protein: CASSHGDSTNYGYTF.

J is TRBJ1-2 and V is TRBV9; D is unclear. Germline V gives CDR1 SGDLS, CDR2 YYNGEE. The CDR3 is 15 amino acids. With 0 bases removed from V and 0 bases from J, the gap between germline ends came to 9 bases. The chain's CDR3 is CASSVDSLANYGYTF. The CDR3 region has the DNA TGTGCCAGCAGCGTAGATTCCTTAGCTAACTATGGCTACACCTTC. Variable domain in full (rest from reference TRBV9 and TRBJ1-2): DSGVTQTPKHLITATGQRVTLRCSPRSGDLSVYWYQQSLDQGLQFLIQYYNGEERAKGNILERFSAQQFPDLHSELNLSSLELGDSALYFCASSVDSLANYGYTFGSGTRLTVV.

In its sample, this clonotype was seen a few times. This chain joins TRBV2 and TRBJ1-1, with a possible D match to TRBD1 (6 bases). With 1 base removed from V and 1 base from J, the gap between germline ends came to 13 bases. Germline lookup yields CDR1 SNHLY and CDR2 FYNNEI. This CDR3 contains 16 residues. The CDR3 DNA reads as TGTGCCAGCAGTGAAGGGGGGCAGAATTGGAACACTGAAGCTTTCTTT. Translating it yields CASSEGGQNWNTEAFF.

This clonotype was seen only a few times. V usage is TRBV5-6 and J usage is TRBJ1-1; the match to TRBD1 covers 8 bases. Germline V lookup: CDR1 SGHDT, CDR2 YYEEEE. The CDR3 totals 14 residues. The V gene end was trimmed by 1 base and the J gene end by 11 bases; junction bases not matched to a gene: 10. The DNA of the CDR3 is TGTGCCAGCAGCTTGTGGACAGGGCCCTGGGGCGCTTTCTTT. Protein sequence: CASSLWTGPWGAFF.

This chain uses TRBV20-1 with TRBJ2-7; D is unclear. The V gene lost 3 bases and the J gene lost 7 bases, with 16 bases spanning the gap. The CDR3 runs 13 residues. Germline V gives CDR1 DFQATT, CDR2 SNEGSKA (reference sequence). The DNA of the CDR3 is TGCAGTGCTAGCCCGGCCGGGTGGAATGAGCAGTACTTC. The encoded protein is CSASPAGWNEQYF.

CDR3 loop: CASSEQGAYNEQFF. The CDR3 DNA sequence: TGTGCCAGCAGTGAGCAGGGGGCCTACAATGAGCAGTTCTTC. V usage is TRBV2 and J usage is TRBJ2-1, with TRBD1 identical over 7 bases. Germline values: CDR1 SNHLY, CDR2 FYNNEI. V gave up 3 bases and J gave up 2 bases; unmatched junction bases: 1. The CDR3 length is 14 residues.

This clonotype was recorded a few times. The chain uses TRBV4-3 and TRBJ2-1; D possibly corresponds to TRBD2 (6 bases). V shed 0 bases and J shed 14 bases, with 23 bases lying between them. Germline CDR1 LGHNA, CDR2 YSLEER. CDR3 length: 16 amino acids. The CDR3 DNA reads TGCGCCAGCAGCCAAGACTACGCGGGATTCACCTACAATGAGTTCTTC. This sequence encodes CASSQDYAGFTYNEFF.